Each of the 8 T cell receptor beta chains below was sequenced from the same sample in a study of cytomegalovirus exposure and HLA in healthy donors. The protocol was immunoSEQ multiplex PCR, while the TCRdb copy is restricted to in-frame clones and leaves out a portion. The top ten clones hold 3.8% of a sample with some 73,000 clones, 85% to 90% of them seen once. Sample: PBMCs. The receptors come from a woman aged 18-35 years in good health and CMV-seropositive.

The CDR3 here is CASSPGEVRGYTF. The DNA of the CDR3 is TGTGCCAGCAGCCCAGGCGAAGTTCGTGGCTACACCTTC. The chain employs TRBV5-6 and TRBJ1-2, with D unresolved. Germline CDR1 SGHDT, CDR2 YYEEEE. With 4 bases removed from V and 7 bases from J, the gap between germline ends came to 14 bases. There are 13 residues in the CDR3. The entire variable domain, with the rest obtained from reference TRBV5-6 and TRBJ1-2, is as follows: DAGVTQSPTHLIKTRGQQVTLRCSPKSGHDTVSWYQQALGQGPQFIFQYYEEEERQRGNFPDRFSGHQFPNYSSELNVNALLLGDSALYLCASSPGEVRGYTFGSGTRLTVV.

The table lists this clone with a few counts. The chain carries TRBV13 and TRBJ2-3, with TRBD2 as a possible D gene (5 bases). Trimming cost V 6 bases and J 3 bases, with 13 bases left between them. The germline V gene has CDR1 PRHDT and CDR2 FYEKMQ (reference sequence). This CDR3 has 14 amino acids. CDR3 sequence reads: CASSTFSATDTQYF. The CDR3 DNA reads TGTGCCAGCAGTACCTTTAGCGCTACAGATACGCAGTATTTT. The whole variable domain, remainder taken from reference TRBV13 and TRBJ2-3, is AAGVIQSPRHLIKEKRETATLKCYPIPRHDTVYWYQQGPGQDPQFLISFYEKMQSDKGSIPDRFSAQQFSDYHSELNMSSLELGDSALYFCASSTFSATDTQYFGPGTRLTVL.

The chain employs TRBV29-1 and TRBJ2-7; 8 positions agree with TRBD2. Germline V gene sequence: CDR1 SQVTM, CDR2 ANQGSEA. Trimming at V came to 5 bases and at J to 6 bases, leaving 6 bases not matched to a gene. This CDR3 spans 12 amino acids. CDR3 nucleotide sequence: TGCAGCGTTCAACTAGCGGAGACCGAGCAGTACTTC. It codes for CSVQLAETEQYF.

The CDR3 spells CASSLSRGADEQYF. The CDR3 nucleotides read TGTGCCAGCAGCTTAAGCAGGGGCGCGGACGAGCAGTACTTC. This chain uses TRBV11-2 with TRBJ2-7; possibly TRBD1 for D (6 bases). V was trimmed by 2 bases and J by 5 bases, leaving 13 bases between them. Per the germline V gene, CDR1 is SGHAT and CDR2 is FQNNGV. The CDR3 totals 14 residues.

The gene calls are TRBV7-8 and TRBJ1-5, with D possibly matching TRBD1 (6 bases). V lost 3 bases and J 6 bases, leaving 9 bases between the germline ends. Germline values: CDR1 SGHVS, CDR2 FQNEAQ. The CDR3 has 13 residues. The CDR3 nucleotides read TGTGCCAGCAGCTTCCGGGACACTCAGCCCCAGCATTTT. Its translation is CASSFRDTQPQHF.

This sequence joins TRBV20-1 and TRBJ2-7; D is perhaps TRBD1 (5 bases). Per germline, CDR1 DFQATT and CDR2 SNEGSKA (reference sequence). Trimming left V 5 bases short and J 6 bases short, with 11 bases between. The CDR3 is made up of 11 amino acids. The CDR3 here is CSASGHSEQYF. CDR3 DNA sequence: TGCAGTGCTTCCGGACATTCCGAGCAGTACTTC.

V is TRBV18 and J is TRBJ1-1; no reliable D call. CDR3 length equals 14 residues. Germline V gives CDR1 KGHSH, CDR2 LQKENI. V shed 4 bases and J shed 1 base, with 10 bases lying between them. CDR3 region: CASSLREGNTEAFF. CDR3 DNA sequence: TGTGCCAGCTCACTTAGGGAGGGGAACACTGAAGCTTTCTTT. The whole variable domain, filled in from reference TRBV18 and TRBJ1-1, reads NAGVMQNPRHLVRRRGQEARLRCSPMKGHSHVYWYRQLPEEGLKFMVYLQKENIIDESGMPKERFSAEFPKEGPSILRIQQVVRGDSAAYFCASSLREGNTEAFFGQGTRLTVV.

The rearrangement uses TRBV29-1 and TRBJ2-2; D gene unclear. The CDR3 has 13 amino acids. The V end was cut by 5 bases, the J end by 1 base, with 8 bases between. Germline V gene data show CDR1 as SQVTM and CDR2 as ANQGSEA. CDR3 nucleotides: TGCAGCGTTTATAGACAGAACACCGGGGAGCTGTTTTTT. Protein sequence: CSVYRQNTGELFF.